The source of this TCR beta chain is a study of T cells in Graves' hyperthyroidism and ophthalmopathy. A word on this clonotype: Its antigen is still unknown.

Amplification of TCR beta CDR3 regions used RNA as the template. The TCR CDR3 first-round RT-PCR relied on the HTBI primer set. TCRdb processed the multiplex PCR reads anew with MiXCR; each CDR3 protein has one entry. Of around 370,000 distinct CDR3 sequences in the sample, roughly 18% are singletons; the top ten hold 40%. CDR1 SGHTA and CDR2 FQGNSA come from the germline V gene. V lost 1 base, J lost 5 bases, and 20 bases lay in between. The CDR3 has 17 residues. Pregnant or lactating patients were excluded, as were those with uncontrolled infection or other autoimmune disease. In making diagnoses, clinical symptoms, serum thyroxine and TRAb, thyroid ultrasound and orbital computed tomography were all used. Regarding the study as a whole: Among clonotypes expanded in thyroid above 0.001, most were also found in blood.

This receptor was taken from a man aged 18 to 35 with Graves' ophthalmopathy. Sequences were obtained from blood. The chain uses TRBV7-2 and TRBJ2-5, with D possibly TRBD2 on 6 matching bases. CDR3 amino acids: CASSLERAGRIGETQYF. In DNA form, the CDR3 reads TGTGCCAGCAGCTTAGAAAGAGCAGGGAGGATCGGGGAGACCCAGTACTTC.